One and the same sample provided the 13 T cell receptor beta chains below, sequenced in a study of T cell changes during pregnancy in multiple sclerosis. The table came from immunoSEQ multiplex PCR; TCRdb's copy has only in-frame clones and leaves some out. The sample has 55,000 to 65,000 clones, just under 95% seen once. Source: CD4+ T cells from peripheral blood mononuclear cells, taken before pregnancy. The source is a female donor with multiple sclerosis, enrolled in a pregnancy study.

The chain carries TRBV6-5 and TRBJ2-3; TRBD2 matches 8 bases. Germline V gives CDR1 MNHEY, CDR2 SVGAGI. V lost 0 bases to trimming and J lost 3 bases; unmatched junction nucleotides: 5. The CDR3 is 16 residues long. The chain's CDR3 is CASSYSGRAGTDTQYF. CDR3 nucleotides: TGTGCCAGCAGTTACTCCGGGAGGGCCGGTACAGATACGCAGTATTTT.

The gene calls are TRBV27 and TRBJ2-2, with D tentatively TRBD2 (5 bases). The germline V gene encodes CDR1 MNHEY and CDR2 SMNVEV (reference sequence). The CDR3 has 16 amino acids. Trimming removed 5 bases from V and 4 bases from J, with 17 bases in between. The CDR3 here is CASSPWTGPGTGELFF. The CDR3 nucleotides are TGTGCCAGCAGTCCTTGGACTGGCCCCGGCACCGGGGAGCTGTTTTTT.

The rearrangement uses TRBV7-6 and TRBJ2-1; unclear D gene. Deletions cut 5 bases from V and 4 bases from J, with 15 bases between. CDR1 SGHVS and CDR2 FNYEAQ come from the germline V gene. The CDR3 is made up of 15 amino acids. CDR3: CASSVGVTEYNEQFF. CDR3 sequence (DNA): TGTGCCAGCAGCGTAGGAGTAACAGAGTACAATGAGCAGTTCTTC.

The chain carries TRBV28 and TRBJ2-1; D is ambiguous. The CDR3 has 12 amino acids. Per the germline V gene, CDR1 is MDHEN and CDR2 is SYDVKM. Trimming removed 5 bases from V and 12 bases from J, with 14 bases in between. Here the CDR3 DNA reads TGTGCCAGCAGTCTCCTGGCGGTAGGGCAGTTCTTC. Amino acids: CASSLLAVGQFF.

The chain has TRBV27 and TRBJ2-7; tentatively, D is TRBD2 (5 bases). The CDR3 extends over 15 amino acids. Germline V lookup: CDR1 MNHEY, CDR2 SMNVEV (reference sequence). V was trimmed by 4 bases and J by 3 bases, leaving 16 bases between them. CDR3 loop: CASSYAGVPIYEQYF. The CDR3 region has the DNA TGTGCCAGCAGTTACGCCGGGGTTCCTATCTACGAGCAGTACTTC.

The gene calls are TRBV19 and TRBJ1-3; D unclear. Germline V lookup: CDR1 LNHDA, CDR2 SQIVND (reference sequence). Trimming shortened V by 6 bases and J by 0 bases, and 12 bases separated the two germline ends. This CDR3 region has 15 residues. This chain's CDR3 is CASREVARSGNTIYF. The CDR3 DNA reads TGTGCCAGTAGAGAGGTAGCCCGCTCTGGAAACACCATATATTTT.

In its sample, this clone was seen once. The rearrangement links TRBV19 to TRBJ1-5; D possibly corresponds to TRBD1 (6 bases). There are 14 residues in the CDR3. The germline CDR1 and CDR2 sequences are LNHDA and SQIVND (reference sequence). Trimming cost V 3 bases and J 10 bases, with 16 bases left between them. DNA for the CDR3: TGTGCCAGTAGTATTGGGACAACGAGGGAACCCCAGCATTTT. It yields the protein CASSIGTTREPQHF.

This clone was counted once. The J gene is TRBJ2-5, the V gene TRBV7-2, with D perhaps matching TRBD2 (6 bases). In germline, CDR1 is SGHTA, CDR2 FQGNSA. This CDR3 has 16 residues. V shed 1 base and J shed 5 bases, with 17 bases lying between them. CDR3 residues: CASSLDGTSRVETQYF. In nucleotides, the CDR3 is TGTGCCAGCAGCTTAGATGGTACTAGCCGTGTGGAGACCCAGTACTTC.

The rearrangement joins TRBV7-3 to TRBJ2-7; no reliable D call. This CDR3 has 12 residues. Trimming pared 6 bases from V and 1 base from J, leaving 7 bases between. The germline V gene encodes CDR1 SGHTA and CDR2 FQGTGA. CDR3 bases: TGTGCCAGCAGGTCCGGGTCCTACGAGCAGTACTTC. Translated, it gives CASRSGSYEQYF.

The gene calls are TRBV6-6 and TRBJ1-4; a weak D match, TRBD1 (6 bases). Germline loops: CDR1 MNHNY, CDR2 SVGAGI (reference sequence). The CDR3 consists of 14 residues. The V end was cut by 8 bases, the J end by 7 bases, with 17 bases between. The CDR3 region is CASGTTGNREKLFF. The CDR3 nucleotides read TGTGCCAGCGGAACTACAGGGAATCGTGAAAAACTGTTTTTT.

V gene TRBV19 combines with J gene TRBJ2-2; 8 positions agree with TRBD1. The CDR3 is made up of 18 amino acids. Germline V gene lookup returns CDR1 LNHDA and CDR2 SQIVND (reference sequence). Trimming at V came to 3 bases and at J to 1 base, leaving 10 bases not matched to a gene. The CDR3: CASSIIPVGTGNTGELFF. The CDR3 DNA is TGTGCCAGTAGTATTATCCCGGTGGGGACAGGGAACACCGGGGAGCTGTTTTTT.

This clone was detected a few times. This chain links TRBV2 with TRBJ1-1; D is possibly TRBD1 (5 bases). The length of the CDR3 is 14 residues. Germline V lookup: CDR1 SNHLY, CDR2 FYNNEI. V was pared by 6 bases and J by 1 base, with 12 bases between. DNA of the CDR3: TGTGCCAGCAGGCAGGGCTACCCGAACACTGAAGCTTTCTTT. It yields the protein CASRQGYPNTEAFF.

This clone was detected only once. The V call is TRBV14, the J call TRBJ1-2; tentatively, D is TRBD1 (5 bases). The CDR3 runs to 17 residues. Germline V gives CDR1 SGHDN, CDR2 FVKESK. Between the trimmed V and J ends, which lost 0 bases and 8 bases, there was a span of 22 bases. The DNA of the CDR3 is TGTGCCAGCAGCCAAGAAATTACACTCGCGGGGGTACGGGGCTACACCTTC. Its translation is CASSQEITLAGVRGYTF.